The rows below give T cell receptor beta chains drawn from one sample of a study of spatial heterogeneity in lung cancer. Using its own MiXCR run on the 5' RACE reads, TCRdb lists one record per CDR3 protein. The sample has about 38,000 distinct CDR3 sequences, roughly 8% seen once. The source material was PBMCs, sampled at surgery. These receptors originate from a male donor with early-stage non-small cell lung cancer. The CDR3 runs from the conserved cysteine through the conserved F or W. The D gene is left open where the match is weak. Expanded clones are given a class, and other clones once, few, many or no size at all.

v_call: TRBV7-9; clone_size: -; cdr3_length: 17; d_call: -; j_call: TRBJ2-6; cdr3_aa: CASSARQSLSGANVLTF; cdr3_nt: TGTGCCAGCAGCGCCCGACAGAGCCTCTCTGGGGCCAACGTCCTGACTTTC
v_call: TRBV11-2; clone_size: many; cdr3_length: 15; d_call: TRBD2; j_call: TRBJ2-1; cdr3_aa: CASSLAGSSYNEQFF; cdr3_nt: TGTGCCAGCAGCCTAGCGGGATCCTCCTACAATGAGCAGTTCTTC
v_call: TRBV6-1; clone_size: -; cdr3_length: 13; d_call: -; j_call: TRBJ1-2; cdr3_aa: CASSPNMDRGYTF; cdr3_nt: TGTGCCAGCAGCCCGAACATGGATAGAGGCTACACCTTC
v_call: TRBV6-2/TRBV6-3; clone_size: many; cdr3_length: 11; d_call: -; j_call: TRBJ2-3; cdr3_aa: CASSFADTQYF; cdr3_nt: TGTGCCAGCAGTTTTGCAGATACGCAGTATTTT
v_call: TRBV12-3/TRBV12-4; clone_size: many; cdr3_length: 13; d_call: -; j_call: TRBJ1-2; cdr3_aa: CASKLEGVHGYTF; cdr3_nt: TGTGCCAGCAAGCTCGAGGGAGTACATGGCTACACCTTC
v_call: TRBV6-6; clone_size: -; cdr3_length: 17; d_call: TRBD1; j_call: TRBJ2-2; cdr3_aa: CASSLGGQGAQRGELFF; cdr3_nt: TGTGCCAGCAGTTTAGGGGGACAGGGGGCGCAAAGAGGGGAGCTGTTTTTT
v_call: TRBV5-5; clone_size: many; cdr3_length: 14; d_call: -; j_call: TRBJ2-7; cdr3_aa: CASSLVSGSYEQYF; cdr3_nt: TGTGCCAGCAGCCTTGTTTCAGGGTCCTACGAGCAGTACTTC
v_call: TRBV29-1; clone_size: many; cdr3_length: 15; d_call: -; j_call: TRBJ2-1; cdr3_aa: CSVEDWEVVGYEQFF; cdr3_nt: TGCAGCGTTGAAGATTGGGAAGTCGTGGGGTATGAGCAGTTCTTC
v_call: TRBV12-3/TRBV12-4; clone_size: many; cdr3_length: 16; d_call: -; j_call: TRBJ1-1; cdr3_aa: CASSLAGDILNTEAFF; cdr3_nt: TGTGCCAGCAGTTTAGCGGGGGACATTCTGAACACTGAAGCTTTCTTT
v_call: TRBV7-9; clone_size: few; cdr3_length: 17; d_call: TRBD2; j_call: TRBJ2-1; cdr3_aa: CASSSRLAGLKSDEQFF; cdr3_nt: TGTGCCAGCAGTTCTAGACTAGCGGGACTCAAGTCAGATGAGCAGTTCTTC
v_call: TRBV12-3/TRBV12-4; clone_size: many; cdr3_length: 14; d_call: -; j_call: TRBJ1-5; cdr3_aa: CASSFSGSNQPQHF; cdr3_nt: TGTGCCAGCAGTTTCTCAGGGAGCAATCAGCCCCAGCATTTT
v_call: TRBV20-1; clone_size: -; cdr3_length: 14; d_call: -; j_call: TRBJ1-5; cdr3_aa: CSAREGEVSQPQHF; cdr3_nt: TGCAGTGCTAGGGAGGGGGAAGTAAGTCAGCCCCAGCATTTT
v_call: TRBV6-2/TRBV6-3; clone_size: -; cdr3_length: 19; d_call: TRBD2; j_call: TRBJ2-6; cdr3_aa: CASSYGLAGGHSGANVLTF; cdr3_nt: TGTGCCAGCAGTTACGGCCTAGCGGGGGGGCACTCTGGGGCCAACGTCCTGACTTTC
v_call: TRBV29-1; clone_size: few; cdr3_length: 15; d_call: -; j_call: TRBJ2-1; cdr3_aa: CSVEDGGGADNEQFF; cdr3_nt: TGCAGCGTTGAAGACGGTGGGGGGGCCGACAATGAGCAGTTCTTC
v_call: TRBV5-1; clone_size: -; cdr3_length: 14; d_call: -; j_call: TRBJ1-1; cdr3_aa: CASSGDGQQSEAFF; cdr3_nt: TGCGCCAGCAGCGGGGATGGCCAGCAGAGTGAAGCTTTCTTT
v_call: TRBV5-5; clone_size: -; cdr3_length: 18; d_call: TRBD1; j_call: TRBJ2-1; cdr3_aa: CASSLTPYPGQSYNEQFF; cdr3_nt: TGTGCCAGCAGTTTGACGCCCTACCCGGGACAGTCGTACAATGAGCAGTTCTTC
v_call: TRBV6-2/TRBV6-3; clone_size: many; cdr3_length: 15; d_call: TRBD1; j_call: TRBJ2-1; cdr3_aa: CASSYSGTAYNEQFF; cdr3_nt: TGTGCCAGCAGTTACTCAGGGACAGCTTACAATGAGCAGTTCTTC
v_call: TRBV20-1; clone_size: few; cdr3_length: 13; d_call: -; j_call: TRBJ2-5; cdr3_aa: CSATIDSQETQYF; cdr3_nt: TGCAGTGCTACGATTGACAGCCAAGAGACCCAGTACTTC
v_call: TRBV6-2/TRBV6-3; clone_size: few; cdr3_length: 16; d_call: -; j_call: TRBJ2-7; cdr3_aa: CASSDEYGDSSYEQYF; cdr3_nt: TGTGCCAGCAGTGATGAATACGGGGACTCTTCCTACGAGCAGTACTTC
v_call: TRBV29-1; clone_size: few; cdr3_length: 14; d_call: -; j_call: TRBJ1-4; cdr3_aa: CSVAPGGVGEKLFF; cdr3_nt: TGCAGCGTCGCCCCTGGGGGCGTGGGTGAAAAACTGTTTTTT
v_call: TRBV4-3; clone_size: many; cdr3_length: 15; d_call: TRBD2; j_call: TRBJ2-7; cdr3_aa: CASSQVERGTYEQYF; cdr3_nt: TGCGCCAGCAGCCAAGTTGAGCGGGGAACTTACGAGCAGTACTTC
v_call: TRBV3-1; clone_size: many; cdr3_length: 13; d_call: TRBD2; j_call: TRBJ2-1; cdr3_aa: CASSRGLGGEQFF; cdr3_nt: TGTGCCAGCAGCCGAGGACTAGGCGGTGAGCAGTTCTTC
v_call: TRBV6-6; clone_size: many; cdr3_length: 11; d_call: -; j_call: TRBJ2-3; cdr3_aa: CASILTDTQYF; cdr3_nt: TGTGCCAGCATACTCACAGATACGCAGTATTTT
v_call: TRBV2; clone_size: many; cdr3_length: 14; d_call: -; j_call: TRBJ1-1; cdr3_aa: CASSEMALNTEAFF; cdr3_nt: TGTGCCAGCAGTGAGATGGCCCTGAACACTGAAGCTTTCTTT
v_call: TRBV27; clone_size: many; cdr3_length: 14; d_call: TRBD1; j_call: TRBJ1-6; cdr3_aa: CASRRGQGIGTLHF; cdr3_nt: TGTGCCAGCAGGAGAGGACAGGGGATAGGAACCCTCCACTTT
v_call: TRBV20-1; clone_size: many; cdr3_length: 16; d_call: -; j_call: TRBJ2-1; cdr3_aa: CSAPPPGPTLYNEQFF; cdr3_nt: TGCAGTGCTCCCCCCCCGGGACCCACTCTGTACAATGAGCAGTTCTTC
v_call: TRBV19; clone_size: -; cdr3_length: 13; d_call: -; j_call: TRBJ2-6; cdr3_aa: CASRGSGANVLTF; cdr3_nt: TGTGCCAGTAGGGGGTCTGGGGCCAACGTCCTGACTTTC
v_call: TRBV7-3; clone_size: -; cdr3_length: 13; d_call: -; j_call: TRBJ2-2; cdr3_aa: CASSFLETGELFF; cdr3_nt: TGTGCCAGCAGTTTTCTAGAGACCGGGGAGCTGTTTTTT
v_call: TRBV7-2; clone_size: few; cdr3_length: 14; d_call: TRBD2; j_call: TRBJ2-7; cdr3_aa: CASSPSAGGYEQYF; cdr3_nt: TGTGCCAGCAGCCCCTCGGCGGGGGGGTACGAGCAGTACTTC
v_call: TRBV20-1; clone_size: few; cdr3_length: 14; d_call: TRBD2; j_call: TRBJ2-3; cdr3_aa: CSAGPSGSIDTQYF; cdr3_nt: TGCAGTGCTGGGCCCAGCGGGAGTATAGATACGCAGTATTTT
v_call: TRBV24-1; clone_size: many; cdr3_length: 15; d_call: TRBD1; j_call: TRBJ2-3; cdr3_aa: CATSAGQFSTDTQYF; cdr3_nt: TGTGCCACCAGTGCGGGACAGTTTAGCACAGATACGCAGTATTTT
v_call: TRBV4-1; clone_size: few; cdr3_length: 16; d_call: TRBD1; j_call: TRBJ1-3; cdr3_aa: CASSAGQRSSGNTIYF; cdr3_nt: TGCGCCAGCAGCGCGGGACAGCGCAGCTCTGGAAACACCATATATTTT
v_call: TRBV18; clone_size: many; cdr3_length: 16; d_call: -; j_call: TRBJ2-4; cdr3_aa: CASSPIGENAKNIQYF; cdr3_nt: TGTGCCAGCTCACCGATCGGGGAGAACGCCAAAAACATTCAGTACTTC
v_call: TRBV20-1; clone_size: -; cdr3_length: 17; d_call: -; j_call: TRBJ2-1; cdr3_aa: CSARAPPGSGVYNEQFF; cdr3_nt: TGCAGTGCTAGAGCCCCCCCCGGGTCAGGGGTGTACAATGAGCAGTTCTTC
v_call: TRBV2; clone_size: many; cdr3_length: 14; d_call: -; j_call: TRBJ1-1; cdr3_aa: CASSVGGLNTEAFF; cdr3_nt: TGTGCCAGCAGTGTGGGGGGGCTGAACACTGAAGCTTTCTTT
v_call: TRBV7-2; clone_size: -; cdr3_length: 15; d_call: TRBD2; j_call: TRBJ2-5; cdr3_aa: CASSTSGGFKETQYF; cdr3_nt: TGTGCCAGCTCTACTAGCGGGGGGTTCAAAGAGACCCAGTACTTC
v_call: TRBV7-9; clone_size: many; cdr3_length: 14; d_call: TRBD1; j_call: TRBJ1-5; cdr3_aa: CASSIGGSWQPQHF; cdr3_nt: TGTGCCAGCAGTATAGGGGGCTCTTGGCAGCCCCAGCATTTT
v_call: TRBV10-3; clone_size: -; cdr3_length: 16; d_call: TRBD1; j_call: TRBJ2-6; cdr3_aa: CAIRPGQGAGANVLTF; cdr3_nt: TGTGCCATCAGGCCGGGACAGGGCGCTGGGGCCAACGTCCTGACTTTC
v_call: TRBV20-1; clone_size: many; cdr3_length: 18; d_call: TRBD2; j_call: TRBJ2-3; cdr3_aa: CSASRLGGGPTNTDTQYF; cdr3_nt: TGCAGTGCTAGTCGGCTGGGCGGGGGGCCGACGAACACAGATACGCAGTATTTT
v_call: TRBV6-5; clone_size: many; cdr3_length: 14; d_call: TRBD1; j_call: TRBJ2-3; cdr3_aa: CASSPGTGINTQYF; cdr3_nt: TGTGCCAGCAGCCCCGGGACAGGGATCAATACGCAGTATTTT
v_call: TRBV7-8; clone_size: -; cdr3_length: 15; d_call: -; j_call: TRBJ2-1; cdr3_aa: CASSSSTPSYNEQFF; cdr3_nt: TGTGCCAGCAGCTCCTCGACACCATCCTACAATGAGCAGTTCTTC
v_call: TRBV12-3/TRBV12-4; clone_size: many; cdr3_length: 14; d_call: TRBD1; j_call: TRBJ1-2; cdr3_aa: CASTRDREGYGYTF; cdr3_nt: TGTGCCAGCACCCGGGACAGGGAGGGCTATGGCTACACCTTC
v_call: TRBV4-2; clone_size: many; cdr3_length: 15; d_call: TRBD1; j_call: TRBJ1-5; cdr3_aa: CASSRQGQGGQPQHF; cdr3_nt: TGTGCCAGCAGCCGACAGGGACAGGGAGGGCAGCCCCAGCATTTT
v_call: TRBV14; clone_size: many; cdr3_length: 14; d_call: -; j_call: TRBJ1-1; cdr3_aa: CASSPPGMNTEAFF; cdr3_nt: TGTGCCAGCAGCCCGCCCGGGATGAACACTGAAGCTTTCTTT
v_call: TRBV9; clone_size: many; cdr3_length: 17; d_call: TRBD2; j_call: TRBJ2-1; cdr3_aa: CASKRGSSGSGYNEQFF; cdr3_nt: TGTGCCAGCAAGAGGGGGTCTAGCGGGAGTGGTTACAATGAGCAGTTCTTC
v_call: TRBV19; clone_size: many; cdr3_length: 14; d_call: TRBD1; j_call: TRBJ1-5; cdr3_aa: CASSTTGGQQPQHF; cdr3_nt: TGTGCCAGTAGTACGACAGGGGGCCAGCAGCCCCAGCATTTT
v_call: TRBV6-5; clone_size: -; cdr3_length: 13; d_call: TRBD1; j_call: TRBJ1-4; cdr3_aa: CATHRTGNEKLFF; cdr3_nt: TGTGCCACTCACCGGACAGGCAATGAAAAACTGTTTTTT
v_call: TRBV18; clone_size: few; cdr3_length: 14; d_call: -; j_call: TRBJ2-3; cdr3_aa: CASSPSPGEDTQYF; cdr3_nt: TGTGCCAGCTCACCATCGCCGGGAGAGGATACGCAGTATTTT
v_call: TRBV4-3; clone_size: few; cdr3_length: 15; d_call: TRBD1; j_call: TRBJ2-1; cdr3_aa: CASSRDRVPYNEQFF; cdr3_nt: TGCGCCAGCAGCCGAGACAGGGTACCCTACAATGAGCAGTTCTTC
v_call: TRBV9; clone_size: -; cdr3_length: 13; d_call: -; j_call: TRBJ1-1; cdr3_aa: CASSGLGDTEAFF; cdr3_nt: TGTGCCAGCAGCGGTCTTGGGGACACTGAAGCTTTCTTT
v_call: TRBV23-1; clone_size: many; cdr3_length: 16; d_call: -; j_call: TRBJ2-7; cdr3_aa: CASSHPRQVGAYEQYF; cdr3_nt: TGCGCCAGCAGTCATCCCCGGCAGGTAGGGGCCTACGAGCAGTACTTC
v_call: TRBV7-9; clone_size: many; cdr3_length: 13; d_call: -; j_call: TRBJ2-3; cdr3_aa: CASRDTGADTQYF; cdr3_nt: TGTGCCAGCAGGGACACGGGGGCGGATACGCAGTATTTT
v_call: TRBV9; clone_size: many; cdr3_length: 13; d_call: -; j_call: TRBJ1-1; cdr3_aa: CASSVEGNTEAFF; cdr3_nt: TGTGCCAGCAGCGTAGAAGGGAACACTGAAGCTTTCTTT
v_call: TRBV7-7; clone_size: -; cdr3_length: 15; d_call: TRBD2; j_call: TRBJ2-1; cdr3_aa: CASSTGLAGVSEQFF; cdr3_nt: TGTGCTAGCAGCACGGGACTAGCGGGAGTAAGTGAGCAGTTCTTC
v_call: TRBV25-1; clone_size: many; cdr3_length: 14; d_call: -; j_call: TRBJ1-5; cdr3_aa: CASSDGTNYQPQHF; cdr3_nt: TGTGCCAGCAGTGACGGGACTAACTATCAGCCCCAGCATTTT
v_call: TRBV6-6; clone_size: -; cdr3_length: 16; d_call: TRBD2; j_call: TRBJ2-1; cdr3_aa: CASSLIAGVNIDEQFF; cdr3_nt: TGTGCCAGCAGTTTGATAGCGGGAGTAAATATTGATGAGCAGTTCTTC
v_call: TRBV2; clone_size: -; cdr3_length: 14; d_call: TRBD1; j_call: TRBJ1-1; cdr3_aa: CASRTGTGDTEAFF; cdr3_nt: TGTGCCAGCAGGACCGGGACAGGGGACACTGAAGCTTTCTTT
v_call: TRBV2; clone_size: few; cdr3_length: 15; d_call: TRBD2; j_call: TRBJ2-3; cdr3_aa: CASRTSGGAGDTQYF; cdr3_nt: TGTGCCAGCCGCACTAGCGGGGGGGCGGGGGATACGCAGTATTTT
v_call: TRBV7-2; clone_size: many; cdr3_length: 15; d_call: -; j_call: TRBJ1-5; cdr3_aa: CASSLAGYDNQPQHF; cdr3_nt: TGTGCCAGCAGCTTAGCGGGGTACGACAATCAGCCCCAGCATTTT
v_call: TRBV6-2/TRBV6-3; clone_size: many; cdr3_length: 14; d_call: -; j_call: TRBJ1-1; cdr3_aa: CASSLDLMNTEAFF; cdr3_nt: TGTGCCAGCAGTTTAGATCTGATGAACACTGAAGCTTTCTTT